This section outlines one T cell receptor (beta chain) sequence together with its context. Its specificity is unknown. The PCR made use of 60 Vbeta and 13 Jbeta primers. Using immunoSEQ multiplex PCR, the repertoire was profiled, and TCRdb retains in-frame clones only, with some absent. The sample has over 200,000 clones, under 90% seen once. The entry originates in a study of cytomegalovirus exposure and HLA in healthy donors. Overall study: Assignment to the Caucasian-associated ancestry cluster applied to approximately 80% of the roughly 420 genotyped donors. Notes on the study in general: For presence/absence analyses, sequencing depth was assumed to be roughly uniform across donors.

CDR3 length: 15 amino acids. V gave up 0 bases and J gave up 1 base, with 9 bases separating them. Germline CDR1 is ENHRY and CDR2 is SYGVKD. Unrecorded for this donor was the CMV serostatus. The sequenced material came from PBMCs. This TCR was recovered from a human donor in good health. The chain uses TRBV10-3 and TRBJ1-1; a possible D gene is TRBD1 (6 bases). The CDR3 nucleotides are TGTGCCATCAGTGAGTCCGGGGGGCGGAACACTGAAGCTTTCTTT. Translation: CAISESGGRNTEAFF.